A selection of T cell receptor beta chains follows, all from one sample in a study of T cell responses to AZD1222 COVID-19 vaccine. Libraries were prepared by immunoSEQ multiplex PCR; TCRdb keeps only in-frame clonotypes and omits some of them. The sample has 110,000 to 150,000 clones; 80% to 95% are singletons. Material: peripheral blood, obtained on day 0 of AZD1222 vaccination. Every receptor here comes from an adult in good health. Each CDR3 is given with its conserved first and last residue. Each record gives: clone size, J gene, V gene, D gene, CDR3 DNA, CDR3 protein. D genes are given only for firm matches. Expanded clones get a size class; other rows say once, few or many, or leave the size out.

abundance: .; j_gene: TRBJ1-2; v_gene: TRBV15; d_gene: .; CDR3nt: TGTGCCACCAGCAGACTGTCGGCAGGGGACTATGGCTACACCTTC; CDR3aa: CATSRLSAGDYGYTF
abundance: .; j_gene: TRBJ2-3; v_gene: TRBV7-2; d_gene: TRBD2; CDR3nt: TGTGCCAGCAGCCTGTCTACTAGCGGAGATACGCAGTATTTT; CDR3aa: CASSLSTSGDTQYF
abundance: .; j_gene: TRBJ2-1; v_gene: TRBV6-5; d_gene: TRBD1; CDR3nt: TGTGCCAGCAGTTACGGGACAGACAATGAGCAGTTCTTC; CDR3aa: CASSYGTDNEQFF
abundance: .; j_gene: TRBJ1-1; v_gene: TRBV30; d_gene: TRBD1; CDR3nt: TGTGCCTGGTCTCCGGGACAGGGGGGAACTGAAGCTTTCTTT; CDR3aa: CAWSPGQGGTEAFF
abundance: once; j_gene: TRBJ2-1; v_gene: TRBV27; d_gene: .; CDR3nt: TGTGCCAGCAGTCCTGGACGGTACAATGAGCAGTTCTTC; CDR3aa: CASSPGRYNEQFF
abundance: few; j_gene: TRBJ1-2; v_gene: TRBV5-1; d_gene: .; CDR3nt: TGCGCCAGCAGCTTGGCGGCGGGGGAGAGTGGCTACACCTTC; CDR3aa: CASSLAAGESGYTF
abundance: .; j_gene: TRBJ2-3; v_gene: TRBV27; d_gene: .; CDR3nt: TGTGCCAGCAGTTTCAGGGGCTGGGCAGATACGCAGTATTTT; CDR3aa: CASSFRGWADTQYF
abundance: .; j_gene: TRBJ2-4; v_gene: TRBV19; d_gene: TRBD1; CDR3nt: TGTGCCAGTAGTAGCCAGAGACAGGGGTACATTCAGTACTTC; CDR3aa: CASSSQRQGYIQYF
abundance: .; j_gene: TRBJ1-1; v_gene: TRBV3-1/TRBV3-2; d_gene: .; CDR3nt: TGTGCCAGCAGCCAAGGGGGAGGGAACCTGGCAGCTTTCTTT; CDR3aa: CASSQGGGNLAAFF
abundance: .; j_gene: TRBJ1-1; v_gene: TRBV23-1; d_gene: .; CDR3nt: TGCGCCAGCAGTCCTTTTTGCGAGGGAGTAGAATTCGACACGGGGACTGAAGCTTTCTTT; CDR3aa: CASSPFCEGVEFDTGTEAFF
abundance: .; j_gene: TRBJ1-2; v_gene: TRBV6-5; d_gene: .; CDR3nt: TGTGCCAGCAGTTACTCGGTCCGAAATGGCTACACCTTC; CDR3aa: CASSYSVRNGYTF
abundance: .; j_gene: TRBJ2-3; v_gene: TRBV5-1; d_gene: .; CDR3nt: TGCGCCAGCAGCTTGATGATGATGGGGGATACGCAGTATTTT; CDR3aa: CASSLMMMGDTQYF
abundance: .; j_gene: TRBJ1-1; v_gene: TRBV27; d_gene: TRBD1; CDR3nt: TGTGCCAGCAGTTTATCGGGACAGGGCGGAAACACTGAAGCTTTCTTT; CDR3aa: CASSLSGQGGNTEAFF
abundance: .; j_gene: TRBJ2-5; v_gene: TRBV3-1/TRBV3-2; d_gene: TRBD2; CDR3nt: TGTGCCAGCAGCCTCCTAACTAGCGGGAGTGAGACCCAGTACTTC; CDR3aa: CASSLLTSGSETQYF
abundance: once; j_gene: TRBJ1-4; v_gene: TRBV6-5; d_gene: .; CDR3nt: TGTGCCAGCGGGACGGTTTTAGGAGAAGAAAAACTGTTTTTT; CDR3aa: CASGTVLGEEKLFF
abundance: .; j_gene: TRBJ1-2; v_gene: TRBV10-3; d_gene: TRBD1; CDR3nt: TGTGCCATCAGTGAGGGGGAGGACAGGGTATTTAACTATGGCTACACCTTC; CDR3aa: CAISEGEDRVFNYGYTF
abundance: .; j_gene: TRBJ2-1; v_gene: TRBV7-2; d_gene: TRBD2; CDR3nt: TGTGCCAGCAGCTCAATAGACCTAGCGGGAGGGGACAATGAGCAGTTCTTC; CDR3aa: CASSSIDLAGGDNEQFF
abundance: .; j_gene: TRBJ2-3; v_gene: TRBV28; d_gene: TRBD2; CDR3nt: TGTGCCAGCAGTTTACGCGGGAGGAGCACAGATACGCAGTATTTT; CDR3aa: CASSLRGRSTDTQYF
abundance: .; j_gene: TRBJ1-1; v_gene: TRBV13; d_gene: .; CDR3nt: TGTGCCAGCAGTTTGAACCACAGGGTGAGAAACACTGAAGCTTTCTTT; CDR3aa: CASSLNHRVRNTEAFF
abundance: .; j_gene: TRBJ1-4; v_gene: TRBV30; d_gene: .; CDR3nt: TGTGCCTGGAGTGAAGGGATCCGAGGGGAAAAACTGTTTTTT; CDR3aa: CAWSEGIRGEKLFF
abundance: .; j_gene: TRBJ2-7; v_gene: TRBV9; d_gene: TRBD2; CDR3nt: TGTGCCAGCAGCGAGGGGACTAGCGGGAATCGCGAGCAGTACTTC; CDR3aa: CASSEGTSGNREQYF
abundance: .; j_gene: TRBJ1-2; v_gene: TRBV2; d_gene: TRBD1; CDR3nt: TGTGCCAGCACGAGACAGGGGCTCGATGGCTACACCTTC; CDR3aa: CASTRQGLDGYTF
abundance: once; j_gene: TRBJ1-3; v_gene: TRBV6-6; d_gene: .; CDR3nt: TGTGCCAGCAGTCGATCCTCCAGCACCCTCTCTGGAAACACCATATATTTT; CDR3aa: CASSRSSSTLSGNTIYF
abundance: .; j_gene: TRBJ2-7; v_gene: TRBV5-6; d_gene: TRBD2; CDR3nt: TGTGCCAGCAGCTTTCTAGCGGACTACGAGCAGTACTTC; CDR3aa: CASSFLADYEQYF
abundance: .; j_gene: TRBJ2-1; v_gene: TRBV16; d_gene: .; CDR3nt: TGTGCCAGCAGCCAACGAGTGCAGCTCAATGAGCAGTTCTTC; CDR3aa: CASSQRVQLNEQFF
abundance: .; j_gene: TRBJ1-5; v_gene: TRBV4-1; d_gene: .; CDR3nt: TGCGCCAGCAGCCATGCTGGAGGGGGTCCAAATCAGCCCCAGCATTTT; CDR3aa: CASSHAGGGPNQPQHF
abundance: .; j_gene: TRBJ1-3; v_gene: TRBV19; d_gene: .; CDR3nt: TGTGCCAGTAGTATCGCAGGGCGCTCTGGAAACACCATATATTTT; CDR3aa: CASSIAGRSGNTIYF
abundance: .; j_gene: TRBJ1-4; v_gene: TRBV30; d_gene: .; CDR3nt: TGTGCCTGGGCCCAGGGAGCAACTAATGAAAAACTGTTTTTT; CDR3aa: CAWAQGATNEKLFF
abundance: .; j_gene: TRBJ2-7; v_gene: TRBV10-3; d_gene: .; CDR3nt: TGTGCCATCAGTGAGTATGAGACAAAAGACTACGAGCAGTACTTC; CDR3aa: CAISEYETKDYEQYF
abundance: .; j_gene: TRBJ2-5; v_gene: TRBV7-3; d_gene: TRBD2; CDR3nt: TGTGCCAGCAGCTTAGGGACTAGCGGCAAAGAGACCCAGTACTTC; CDR3aa: CASSLGTSGKETQYF
abundance: .; j_gene: TRBJ2-7; v_gene: TRBV27; d_gene: TRBD1; CDR3nt: TGTGCCAGCAGCCGGGACAGGGATCCCACCTACGAGCAGTACTTC; CDR3aa: CASSRDRDPTYEQYF
abundance: once; j_gene: TRBJ2-3; v_gene: TRBV9; d_gene: .; CDR3nt: TGTGCCAGCAGCTTCCGGGACACATCACTCACAGATACGCAGTATTTT; CDR3aa: CASSFRDTSLTDTQYF
abundance: .; j_gene: TRBJ2-5; v_gene: TRBV7-9; d_gene: .; CDR3nt: TGTGCCAGCAGCTTATCTCGTCTAGCGCAAGAGACCCAGTACTTC; CDR3aa: CASSLSRLAQETQYF
abundance: few; j_gene: TRBJ1-5; v_gene: TRBV4-2; d_gene: .; CDR3nt: TGTGCCAGCAGCCATCCGGGAGGCAATCAGCCCCAGCATTTT; CDR3aa: CASSHPGGNQPQHF
abundance: .; j_gene: TRBJ1-1; v_gene: TRBV7-8; d_gene: .; CDR3nt: TGTGCCAGCAGCTGGGGAGTGTCTGAAGCTTTCTTT; CDR3aa: CASSWGVSEAFF
abundance: .; j_gene: TRBJ2-7; v_gene: TRBV19; d_gene: .; CDR3nt: TGTGCCAGTAGTATAGAAGTCAGGACCTACGAGCAGTACTTC; CDR3aa: CASSIEVRTYEQYF
abundance: .; j_gene: TRBJ2-7; v_gene: TRBV6-5; d_gene: .; CDR3nt: TGTGCCAGCAGTTACTCTATCGGGAACTACGAGCAGTACTTC; CDR3aa: CASSYSIGNYEQYF
abundance: .; j_gene: TRBJ1-4; v_gene: TRBV21-1; d_gene: .; CDR3nt: TGTGCCAGCAGCAAAGCCGACAGGGCAGCCGTTAATGAAAAACTGTTTTTT; CDR3aa: CASSKADRAAVNEKLFF
abundance: .; j_gene: TRBJ2-1; v_gene: TRBV6-4; d_gene: .; CDR3nt: TGTGCCAGCAGTGCCCTAGACGGGGGTGAGCAGTTCTTC; CDR3aa: CASSALDGGEQFF
abundance: few; j_gene: TRBJ1-1; v_gene: TRBV12-5; d_gene: .; CDR3nt: TGTGCTAGTGGTTTGGTATATGGTGAAGCTTTCTTT; CDR3aa: CASGLVYGEAFF
abundance: .; j_gene: TRBJ1-1; v_gene: TRBV30; d_gene: TRBD1; CDR3nt: TGTGCCTGGAGTACACCAAGGACAGGACCATGGGTGAACACTGAAGCTTTCTTT; CDR3aa: CAWSTPRTGPWVNTEAFF
abundance: .; j_gene: TRBJ1-5; v_gene: TRBV15; d_gene: .; CDR3nt: TGTGCCACCAGCAGAGAGGCAGCCCTGGGCGGCAATCAGCCCCAGCATTTT; CDR3aa: CATSREAALGGNQPQHF
abundance: .; j_gene: TRBJ2-7; v_gene: TRBV13; d_gene: .; CDR3nt: TGTGCCAGCAGCCCCCGAGGGGATCGAGAGCAGTACTTC; CDR3aa: CASSPRGDREQYF
abundance: .; j_gene: TRBJ2-7; v_gene: TRBV30; d_gene: TRBD1; CDR3nt: TGTGCCTGGAGCCAAACAGGGGGCTCCTACGAGCAGTACTTC; CDR3aa: CAWSQTGGSYEQYF
abundance: .; j_gene: TRBJ1-5; v_gene: TRBV28; d_gene: TRBD1; CDR3nt: TGTGCCAGCAGACCGGGACAGGGTTATCAGCCCCAGCATTTT; CDR3aa: CASRPGQGYQPQHF
abundance: .; j_gene: TRBJ1-4; v_gene: TRBV6-2/TRBV6-3; d_gene: .; CDR3nt: TGTGCCAGCAGCTCCTCCGGGACGCCGGGAAAACTGTTTTTT; CDR3aa: CASSSSGTPGKLFF
abundance: .; j_gene: TRBJ1-1; v_gene: TRBV4-1; d_gene: .; CDR3nt: TGCGCCAGCAGCCAAGATCGGGGTGGTATGGTCGTAGTGAACACTGAAGCTTTCTTT; CDR3aa: CASSQDRGGMVVVNTEAFF
abundance: .; j_gene: TRBJ2-1; v_gene: TRBV4-2; d_gene: TRBD2; CDR3nt: TGTGCCAGCAGCCAAGTAGGGCTAGCGGGAGGGCCGGTTCCCAATGAGCAGTTCTTC; CDR3aa: CASSQVGLAGGPVPNEQFF
abundance: .; j_gene: TRBJ2-2; v_gene: TRBV19; d_gene: .; CDR3nt: TGTGCCAGCCAGCACGAGGGGCGGGACGTCGGGGAGCTGTTTTTT; CDR3aa: CASQHEGRDVGELFF
abundance: .; j_gene: TRBJ1-4; v_gene: TRBV4-1; d_gene: .; CDR3nt: TGCGCCAGCAGCCAAGATCTCGGGGGAAATGAAAAACTGTTTTTT; CDR3aa: CASSQDLGGNEKLFF
abundance: once; j_gene: TRBJ1-5; v_gene: TRBV10-2; d_gene: TRBD1; CDR3nt: TGCGCCAGCAGCGGCACAGGGGTAGGCAATCAGCCCCAGCATTTT; CDR3aa: CASSGTGVGNQPQHF